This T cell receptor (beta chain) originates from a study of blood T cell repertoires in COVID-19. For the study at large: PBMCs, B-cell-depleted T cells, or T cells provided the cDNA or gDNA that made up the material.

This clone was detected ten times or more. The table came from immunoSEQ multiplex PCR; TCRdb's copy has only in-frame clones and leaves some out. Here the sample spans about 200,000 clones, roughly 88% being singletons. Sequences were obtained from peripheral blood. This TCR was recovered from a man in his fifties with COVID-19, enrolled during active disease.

The CDR3 nucleotides are TGTGCCAGCAGTTTAGGGGAGGCGGTGGTAGATACGCAGTATTTT. Translated: CASSLGEAVVDTQYF. The rearrangement uses TRBV6-2 or TRBV6-3 and TRBJ2-3; D might be TRBD2 (6 bases). The CDR3 is made up of 15 amino acids. CDR1 and CDR2 from the germline V gene are MNHEY and SVGEGT. Between the trimmed V and J ends, which lost 4 bases and 5 bases, there was a span of 16 bases.